These 26 T cell receptor beta chains were sequenced from one sample in a study of cytomegalovirus exposure and HLA in healthy donors. The PCR employed 60 Vbeta primers together with 13 Jbeta primers. Here immunoSEQ multiplex PCR was the method, and the copy in TCRdb shows in-frame clones only, minus some. The table includes around 150,000 clones, 79% detected once. The sample comprised PBMCs. The receptors originated from a man aged 50-59 years in good health and CMV-seropositive.

This clone was counted once. V usage is TRBV20-1 and J usage is TRBJ2-5; D remains unclear. The J call is uncertain, as TRBJ2-7 better fits the DNA end. This CDR3 has 11 residues. Germline V lookup: CDR1 DFQATT, CDR2 SNEGSKA (reference sequence). The CDR3 region is CSAKSSYEQYF. In nucleotides, the CDR3 is TGCAGTGCTAAGAGCTCCTACGAGCAGTACTTC.

The chain couples TRBV11-2 to TRBJ1-3, with D unclear. Deletions cut 2 bases from V and 7 bases from J, with 9 bases between. CDR3 length: 13 amino acids. Germline V lookup: CDR1 SGHAT, CDR2 FQNNGV. CDR3 in DNA: TGTGCCAGCAGCTTAAACGGGGAGAACACCATATATTTT. This encodes CASSLNGENTIYF.

V usage is TRBV5-1 and J usage is TRBJ1-1; perhaps TRBD1 as D (6 bases). The CDR3 consists of 15 residues. V lost 0 bases to trimming and J lost 3 bases, with 12 bases between them. Germline lookup yields CDR1 SGHRS and CDR2 YFSETQ. CDR3 bases: TGCGCCAGCAGCTTGGAACAGGGCAGGGACACTGAAGCTTTCTTT. This translates into CASSLEQGRDTEAFF.

The chain has TRBV29-1 and TRBJ2-7; 10 bases fit TRBD2. This CDR3 region has 12 residues. Per germline, CDR1 SQVTM and CDR2 ANQGSEA. The ends lost 7 bases at V and 7 bases at J; junction bases unmatched: 7. CDR3 residues: CSASGRAGEQYF. The CDR3, as DNA: TGCAGCGCCAGCGGGAGGGCGGGGGAGCAGTACTTC.

The chain carries TRBV5-1 and TRBJ1-3; D possibly corresponds to TRBD1 (6 bases). CDR1 is SGHRS and CDR2 is YFSETQ in the germline V gene. Trimming stripped 0 bases from V and 8 bases from J, with 15 bases between. The CDR3 contains 15 residues. The CDR3 loop reads CASSLEYRDRDTIYF. CDR3 nucleotide sequence: TGCGCCAGCAGCTTGGAGTACAGGGACCGGGACACCATATATTTT.

The V and J genes are TRBV6-4 and TRBJ1-6; 12 nucleotides line up with TRBD1. Trimming cost V 6 bases and J 10 bases; bases outside gene matches: 4. The germline gives CDR1 MRHNA, CDR2 SNTAGT. The CDR3 sequence is 14 residues long. As DNA, the CDR3 is TGTGCCAGCAGCCAAGGGACAGGGGGCTCACCCCTCCACTTT. Protein product: CASSQGTGGSPLHF.

This clone was seen a single time. This chain connects TRBV6-5 to TRBJ2-5, with D possibly TRBD2 on 7 matching bases. V was trimmed by 2 bases and J by 4 bases, leaving 11 bases between them. The CDR3 has 14 amino acids. Germline assignment: CDR1 MNHEY and CDR2 SVGAGI. CDR3 residues: CASSYRGGGETQYF. The CDR3 DNA reads as TGTGCCAGCAGTTACAGGGGAGGGGGAGAGACCCAGTACTTC.

In its sample, this clone was seen a few times. This chain links TRBV5-4 with TRBJ2-1; D is unclear. V gave up 0 bases and J gave up 0 bases, with 10 bases separating them. In germline, CDR1 is SGHNT, CDR2 YYREEE (reference sequence). This CDR3 has 16 residues. The CDR3 spells CASSLGLISSYNEQFF. In DNA form, the CDR3 reads TGTGCCAGCAGCTTGGGGCTTATCAGCTCCTACAATGAGCAGTTCTTC.

The chain couples TRBV7-9 to TRBJ2-7, with no clear D. The CDR3 is made up of 12 amino acids. Looked up from germline, CDR1 is SEHNR and CDR2 is FQNEAQ (reference sequence). Trimming took off 8 bases at V and 3 bases at J, with 11 bases between the two ends. DNA for the CDR3: TGTGCCAGCCAAACAGAGAGCTACGAGCAGTACTTC. It translates to CASQTESYEQYF.

This clone was seen just once. The chain employs TRBV7-2 and TRBJ1-4, with 11 nucleotides matching TRBD1. This CDR3 is built from 14 residues. Germline V gene sequence: CDR1 SGHTA, CDR2 FQGNSA. The junction had 5 bases not matched to a gene; V was cut back by 5 bases and J by 9 bases. The CDR3 DNA reads TGTGCCAGCAGCCTGGACAGGGGGCTCCAAAAACTGTTTTTT. Its translation: CASSLDRGLQKLFF.

The genes are TRBV7-9 and TRBJ1-4; no definite D call. This CDR3 is 16 amino acids long. With 6 bases removed from V and 0 bases from J, the gap between germline ends came to 14 bases. Germline assignment: CDR1 SEHNR and CDR2 FQNEAQ (reference sequence). CDR3 bases: TGTGCCAGCAGTCCTTCGACTGGTCCAACTAATGAAAAACTGTTTTTT. It is translated as CASSPSTGPTNEKLFF.

The genes are TRBV5-1 and TRBJ2-5; the D gene is possibly TRBD1 (6 bases). The germline CDR1 and CDR2 sequences are SGHRS and YFSETQ. Trimming took 4 bases from V and 1 from J, leaving 8 bases between them. This CDR3 is built from 13 residues. The CDR3 protein is CASSQGPQETQYF. The CDR3 DNA reads TGCGCCAGCAGCCAGGGGCCCCAAGAGACCCAGTACTTC.

This rearrangement joins TRBV28 to TRBJ2-2; 7 bases agree with TRBD2. The J segment lost 3 bases and the V segment lost 3 bases, leaving 4 bases of the junction unmatched. CDR1 and CDR2 from the germline V gene are MDHEN and SYDVKM. The CDR3 spans 15 residues. This CDR3 reads CASSFAGAYTGELFF. CDR3 DNA sequence: TGTGCCAGCAGTTTCGCGGGAGCCTACACCGGGGAGCTGTTTTTT.

This chain links TRBV11-2 with TRBJ2-3; 7 positions match TRBD2. V shed 5 bases, J shed 4 bases, and the junction held 9 bases outside the gene matches. The CDR3 has 15 amino acids. The germline V gene encodes CDR1 SGHAT and CDR2 FQNNGV. DNA of the CDR3: TGTGCCAGCAGCCCCACTAGCGCGGAAGCAGATACGCAGTATTTT. Protein sequence: CASSPTSAEADTQYF. The variable domain in full, completed from reference TRBV11-2 and TRBJ2-3, reads EAGVAQSPRYKIIEKRQSVAFWCNPISGHATLYWYQQILGQGPKLLIQFQNNGVVDDSQLPKDRFSAERLKGVDSTLKIQPAKLEDSAVYLCASSPTSAEADTQYFGPGTRLTVL.

The chain is built from TRBV5-1 and TRBJ2-1; 10 nucleotides line up with TRBD1. The V segment lost 3 bases and the J segment 4 bases; nucleotides outside the gene matches: 7. CDR3 size: 16 residues. Germline V gene data show CDR1 as SGHRS and CDR2 as YFSETQ. CDR3 sequence: CASSSGPGQGYNEQFF. The CDR3 DNA reads TGCGCCAGCAGCTCTGGCCCGGGACAGGGGTACAATGAGCAGTTCTTC.

This chain joins TRBV27 and TRBJ2-7; D is unclear. The CDR3 consists of 14 residues. CDR1 is MNHEY, CDR2 SMNVEV, per germline (reference sequence). V lost 3 bases, J lost 1 base, and 10 bases lay in between. In DNA, the CDR3 is TGTGCCAGCAGTTTTCTTCCCGGGTCCTACGAGCAGTACTTC. This gives the protein CASSFLPGSYEQYF.

The chain carries TRBV11-2 and TRBJ1-1; D not certain. CDR1 SGHAT and CDR2 FQNNGV come from the germline V gene. The CDR3 contains 14 residues. Trimming pared 1 base from V and 1 base from J, leaving 7 bases between. The CDR3, as DNA: TGTGCCAGCAGCTTAGTCCTAAAGAACACTGAAGCTTTCTTT. Translated: CASSLVLKNTEAFF. Full variable domain (remainder filled in from reference TRBV11-2 and TRBJ1-1): EAGVAQSPRYKIIEKRQSVAFWCNPISGHATLYWYQQILGQGPKLLIQFQNNGVVDDSQLPKDRFSAERLKGVDSTLKIQPAKLEDSAVYLCASSLVLKNTEAFFGQGTRLTVV.

The rearrangement links TRBV30 to TRBJ1-6; 7 bases align to TRBD1. V shed 5 bases and J 3 bases; nucleotides not matched to a gene: 4. The CDR3 extends over 14 amino acids. The germline gives CDR1 GTSNPN, CDR2 SVGIG (reference sequence). The CDR3 bases are TGTGCCTGGGGGGACAGTATCTATAATTCACCCCTCCACTTT. It yields the protein CAWGDSIYNSPLHF.

The chain couples TRBV5-1 to TRBJ2-2, with D perhaps TRBD2 (6 bases). Looked up from germline, CDR1 is SGHRS and CDR2 is YFSETQ. This CDR3 spans 14 amino acids. V dropped 7 bases and J dropped 0 bases, with 10 bases sitting between them. The CDR3 is CASRRETNTGELFF. The CDR3 region has the DNA TGCGCCAGCCGCCGGGAGACGAACACCGGGGAGCTGTTTTTT.

V is TRBV28 and J is TRBJ2-5; perhaps TRBD2 as D (6 bases). With the DNA end fitting TRBJ2-7 better, the J assignment may be wrong. The V gene's germline CDR1 is MDHEN and CDR2 SYDVKM. This CDR3 has 14 residues. DNA for the CDR3: TGTGCCAGCAGGGGGACTTTGATCTCCTACGAGCAGTACTTC. Its protein product is CASRGTLISYEQYF.

This clone was seen a single time. This chain connects TRBV25-1 to TRBJ2-1, with TRBD1 as a possible D gene (5 bases). The CDR3 runs to 15 residues. The ends were cut back, 7 bases at V and 7 bases at J, with 20 bases in the middle. Per germline, CDR1 MGHDK and CDR2 SYGVNS. This CDR3 reads CASTSASIKGNEQFF. In nucleotides, the CDR3 is TGTGCCAGCACATCCGCCTCGATAAAGGGGAATGAGCAGTTCTTC.

This clone occurred once. The chain employs TRBV1 and TRBJ2-4; TRBD2, the table's D call, lacks a check against the DNA. TRBV1 is a pseudogene. This CDR3 comprises 14 residues. CDR3 region: CTSSQEEGLSIQYF. DNA of the CDR3: TGCACCAGCAGCCAAGAGGAGGGGCTGAGCATTCAGTACTTC.

The V and J genes are TRBV28 and TRBJ1-4, with TRBD1 matching 7 bases. The germline V gene encodes CDR1 MDHEN and CDR2 SYDVKM. The V and J ends lost 4 bases and 7 bases, in that order; junction bases with no gene match: 12. This CDR3 comprises 16 residues. The CDR3 reads CASSYYLQGSSEKLFF. The CDR3 nucleotides are TGTGCCAGCAGTTATTACCTACAGGGGTCGAGTGAAAAACTGTTTTTT.

The V call is TRBV19, the J call TRBJ2-7; 8 nucleotides agree with TRBD1. The ends lost 3 bases at V and 1 base at J; junction bases unmatched: 2. CDR3 size: 14 residues. Per germline, CDR1 LNHDA and CDR2 SQIVND (reference sequence). The CDR3 coding sequence is TGTGCCAGTAGTATCCAGGGGGCGTCCTACGAGCAGTACTTC. Protein product: CASSIQGASYEQYF.

The V and J genes are TRBV21-1 and TRBJ2-5; TRBD2 is the table's D call and was not checked against the DNA. TRBV21-1 is a recognized pseudogene. The CDR3 is 18 residues long. CDR3: CASSKAVAGGPNLETQYF. The CDR3, as DNA: TGTGCCAGCAGCAAAGCGGTGGCGGGAGGGCCTAATTTGGAGACCCAGTACTTC.

This chain uses TRBV28 with TRBJ2-2; 9 nucleotides agree with TRBD1. The V segment lost 5 bases and the J segment 6 bases; nucleotides outside the gene matches: 10. This CDR3 has 16 residues. Germline loops: CDR1 MDHEN, CDR2 SYDVKM. The CDR3 sequence: CASSTPGQGYSGELFF. DNA of the CDR3: TGTGCCAGCAGTACACCGGGACAGGGATATTCCGGGGAGCTGTTTTTT.